This T cell receptor beta chain was identified in a study of T cells after yellow fever vaccination. Study results and caveats: Abundant clonotypes (contaminants from the bulk population) could be present in FACS-sorted repertoires. A large majority of primary-vaccination clones showed up again after the booster (approximately 96% CD4, 75% to 90% CD8). The secondary response was weaker, and its peak arrived faster, on day 5 versus 15.

From the 5' RACE reads, TCRdb called clonotypes with MiXCR, one entry per CDR3 protein. The sample contains roughly 62,000 distinct CDR3 sequences, approximately 6.5% of which appear only once. This clonotype was counted ten times or more. No antigen is known for it. V lost 11 bases and J lost 10, with 19 bases in between. CDR1 and CDR2 from the germline V gene are SNHLY and FYNNEI. The CDR3 is 12 residues long. This TCR derives from a man younger than 35 who received the YFV17D yellow fever vaccine. The genes are TRBV2 and TRBJ2-3; the D gene is possibly TRBD1 (6 bases). The sequencing here drew on CD8+ T cells sorted from PBMCs, taken on the day of the first yellow fever vaccination. The CDR3 sequence: CAGIGQGRAQYF. In DNA form, the CDR3 reads TGTGCCGGTATCGGCCAGGGGCGGGCGCAGTATTTT.